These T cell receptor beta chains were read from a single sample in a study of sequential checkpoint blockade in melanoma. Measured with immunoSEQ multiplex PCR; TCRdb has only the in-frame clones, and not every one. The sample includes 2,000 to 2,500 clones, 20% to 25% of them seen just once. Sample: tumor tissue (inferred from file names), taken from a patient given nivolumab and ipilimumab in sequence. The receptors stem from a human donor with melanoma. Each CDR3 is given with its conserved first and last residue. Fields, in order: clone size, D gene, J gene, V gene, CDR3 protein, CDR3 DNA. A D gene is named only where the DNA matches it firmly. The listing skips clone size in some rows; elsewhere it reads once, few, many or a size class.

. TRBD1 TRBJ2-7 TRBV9 CASSEGTGGYEQYF TGTGCCAGCAGCGAGGGGACAGGGGGCTACGAGCAGTACTTC
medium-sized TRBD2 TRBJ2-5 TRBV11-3 CASSPSSGGATRETQYF TGTGCCAGCAGCCCATCTAGCGGGGGGGCCACCCGGGAGACCCAGTACTTC
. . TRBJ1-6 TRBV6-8 CASSGTGISPLHF TGTGCCAGCAGTGGAACAGGGATCTCACCCCTCCACTTT
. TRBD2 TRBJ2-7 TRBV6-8 CASSYGLATEQYF TGTGCCAGCAGTTACGGACTAGCGACCGAGCAGTACTTC
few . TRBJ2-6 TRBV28 CASCLWGRGGANVLTF TGTGCCAGCTGTTTATGGGGGCGGGGTGGGGCCAACGTCCTGACTTTC
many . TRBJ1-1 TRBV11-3 CASSSDGMNTEAFF TGTGCCAGCAGTTCCGACGGGATGAACACTGAAGCTTTCTTT
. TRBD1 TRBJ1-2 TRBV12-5 CASTALAGGGGYTF TGTGCCAGCACCGCCCTGGCAGGGGGCGGGGGCTACACCTTC
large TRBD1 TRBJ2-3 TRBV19 CASSDRADTQYF TGTGCCAGTAGTGACAGGGCAGATACGCAGTATTTT
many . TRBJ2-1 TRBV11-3 CASSLRGADNEQFF TGTGCCAGCAGCTTACGCGGAGCCGACAATGAGCAGTTCTTC
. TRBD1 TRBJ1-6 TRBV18 CASSPRQGYNSPLHF TGTGCCAGCTCACCGAGACAGGGGTATAATTCACCCCTCCACTTT
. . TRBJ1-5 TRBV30 CAWSSGDRPQHF TGTGCCTGGTCCTCAGGGGATAGGCCCCAGCATTTT
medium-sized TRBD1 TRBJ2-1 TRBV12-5 CASGLDTGTGDNEQFF TGTGCTAGTGGTTTGGATACCGGGACAGGGGACAATGAGCAGTTCTTC
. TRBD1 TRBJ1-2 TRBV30 CAWSAQGDGYTF TGTGCCTGGAGTGCACAGGGGGACGGCTACACCTTC
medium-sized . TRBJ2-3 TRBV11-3 CASSLEAGATDTQYF TGTGCCAGCAGCTTAGAGGCGGGGGCCACAGATACGCAGTATTTT
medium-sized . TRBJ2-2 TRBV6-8 CASSYVIALDLTNTGELFF TGTGCCAGCAGTTACGTGATTGCCCTCGACTTAACGAACACCGGGGAGCTGTTTTTT
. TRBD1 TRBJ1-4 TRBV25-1 CASSEDYRGEKLFF TGTGCCAGCAGTGAGGACTACAGGGGTGAAAAACTGTTTTTT
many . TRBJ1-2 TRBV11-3 CASSLRDYIHYGYTF TGTGCCAGCAGCCTCCGGGACTACATCCACTATGGCTACACCTTC
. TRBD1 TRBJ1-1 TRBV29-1 CSSLRGQGAEAFF TGCAGCTCCTTGAGGGGACAGGGGGCTGAAGCTTTCTTT
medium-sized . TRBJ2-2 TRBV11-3 CASSPGQYNTGELFF TGTGCCAGCAGCCCCGGACAGTACAACACCGGGGAGCTGTTTTTT
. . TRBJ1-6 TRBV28 CASSLLLLGDRSSYNSPLHF TGTGCCAGCAGTTTATTATTATTGGGGGACCGTAGCTCCTATAATTCACCCCTCCACTTT
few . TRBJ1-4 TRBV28 CASSDRGEANEKLFF TGTGCCAGCAGCGACCGCGGGGAAGCTAATGAAAAACTGTTTTTT
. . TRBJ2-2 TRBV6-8 CASRPPGLHTGELFF TGTGCCAGCAGGCCTCCAGGACTCCACACCGGGGAGCTGTTTTTT
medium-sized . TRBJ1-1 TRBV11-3 CASSFISWNTEAFF TGTGCCAGCAGCTTTATTTCGTGGAACACTGAAGCTTTCTTT
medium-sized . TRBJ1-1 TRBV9 CASSPSGGVYTEAFF TGTGCCAGCAGCCCCTCTGGGGGTGTATACACTGAAGCTTTCTTT
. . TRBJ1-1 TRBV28 CASSPLMDKGAFF TGTGCCAGCAGTCCTCTAATGGACAAAGGAGCTTTCTTT
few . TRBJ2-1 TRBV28 CATESSYNEQFF TGTGCCACAGAGAGCTCCTACAATGAGCAGTTCTTC
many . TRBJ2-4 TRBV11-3 CASSLVPIRDVLLAKNIQYF TGTGCCAGCAGCTTAGTCCCGATCAGGGACGTACTTCTAGCCAAAAACATTCAGTACTTC
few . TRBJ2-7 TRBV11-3 CASSRAPSTGAYEQYF TGTGCCAGCAGTCGAGCCCCCTCTACTGGGGCCTACGAGCAGTACTTC
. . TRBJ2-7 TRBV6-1 CASSEDIPTAPYEQYF TGTGCCAGCAGTGAAGACATACCGACAGCCCCCTACGAGCAGTACTTC
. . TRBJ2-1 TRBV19 CASSIDRGYNEQFF TGTGCCAGTAGTATAGATCGAGGGTACAATGAGCAGTTCTTC
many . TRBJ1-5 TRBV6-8 CASSWDGLSNQPQHF TGTGCCAGCAGCTGGGACGGATTAAGCAATCAGCCCCAGCATTTT
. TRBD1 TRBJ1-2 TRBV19 CASSMNRGYGYTF TGTGCCAGTAGTATGAACAGGGGCTATGGCTACACCTTC
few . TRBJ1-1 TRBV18 CASSPQRNTEAFF TGTGCCAGCTCACCCCAAAGGAACACTGAAGCTTTCTTT
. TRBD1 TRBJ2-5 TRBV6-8 CASSRGQGREETQYF TGTGCCAGCAGCCGAGGACAGGGGAGAGAAGAGACCCAGTACTTC
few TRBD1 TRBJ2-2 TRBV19 CASRTGFNTGELFF TGTGCCAGTAGGACAGGGTTCAACACCGGGGAGCTGTTTTTT
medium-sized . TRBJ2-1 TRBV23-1 CASSLLKVNEQFF TGCGCCAGCAGCTTATTAAAGGTCAATGAGCAGTTCTTC
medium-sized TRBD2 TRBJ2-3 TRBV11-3 CASSRIILAGGPTDTQYF TGTGCCAGCAGCCGGATAATTTTAGCGGGGGGGCCCACAGATACGCAGTATTTT
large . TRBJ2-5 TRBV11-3 CASSQGLVPGETQYF TGTGCCAGCAGCCAGGGGCTGGTCCCGGGGGAGACCCAGTACTTC
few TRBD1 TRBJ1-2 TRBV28 CASSLPRQGSYGYTF TGTGCCAGCAGTTTACCCCGACAGGGGAGCTATGGCTACACCTTC
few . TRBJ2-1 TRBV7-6 CASSLYPAPDSYNEQFF TGTGCCAGCAGCTTATATCCAGCCCCGGACTCCTACAATGAGCAGTTCTTC
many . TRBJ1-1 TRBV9 CASSLDGGEKAFF TGTGCCAGCAGCTTAGATGGGGGCGAGAAAGCTTTCTTT
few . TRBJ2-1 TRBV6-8 CASSYSGLPHNEQFF TGTGCCAGCAGTTACTCGGGGCTACCCCACAATGAGCAGTTCTTC
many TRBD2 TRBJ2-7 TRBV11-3 CASSLALTSGSHEQYF TGTGCCAGCAGCTTGGCCCTGACTAGCGGGAGCCACGAGCAGTACTTC
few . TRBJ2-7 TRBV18 CASSPEPWNEQYF TGTGCCAGCTCACCCGAACCTTGGAACGAGCAGTACTTC
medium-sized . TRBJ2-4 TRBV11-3 CASSFRDGENIQYF TGTGCCAGCAGCTTTAGGGATGGGGAAAACATTCAGTACTTC
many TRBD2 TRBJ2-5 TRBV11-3 CASSPGASGEGEETQYF TGTGCCAGCAGCCCCGGGGCTAGCGGGGAGGGGGAAGAGACCCAGTACTTC
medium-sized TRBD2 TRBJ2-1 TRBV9 CASSELVAGVNEQFF TGTGCCAGCAGCGAGTTAGTAGCGGGAGTTAATGAGCAGTTCTTC
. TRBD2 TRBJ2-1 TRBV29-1 CSAGLAGETSEQFF TGCAGCGCGGGACTAGCGGGAGAAACTAGTGAGCAGTTCTTC
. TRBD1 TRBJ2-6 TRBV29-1 CSVGSGTGAFGANVLTF TGCAGCGTTGGGTCCGGGACAGGGGCATTTGGGGCCAACGTCCTGACTTTC
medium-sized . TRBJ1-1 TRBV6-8 CASSYIRDTEAFF TGTGCCAGCAGTTACATTCGGGACACTGAAGCTTTCTTT
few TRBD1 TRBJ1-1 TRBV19 CASSARDRSNTEAFF TGTGCCAGTAGTGCCAGGGACAGGTCGAACACTGAAGCTTTCTTT
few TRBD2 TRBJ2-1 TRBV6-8 CASRTSGGVYNEQFF TGTGCCAGCAGGACTAGCGGGGGGGTTTACAATGAGCAGTTCTTC
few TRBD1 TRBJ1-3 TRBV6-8 CASSYNRDRGILF TGTGCCAGCAGTTACAATCGGGACAGGGGGATCCTTTTT
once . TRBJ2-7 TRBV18 CASSPQPEVYEQYF TGTGCCAGCTCACCCCAACCGGAAGTCTACGAGCAGTACTTC
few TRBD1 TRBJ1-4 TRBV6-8 CASSDSRRTGVVFGEKLFF TGTGCCAGCAGTGACTCGAGAAGGACAGGGGTGGTTTTTGGCGAAAAACTGTTTTTT
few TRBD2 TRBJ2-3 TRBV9 CASSGPLAAGTDTQYF TGTGCCAGCAGCGGGCCCCTAGCGGCGGGCACAGATACGCAGTATTTT
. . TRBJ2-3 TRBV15 CATSREMGGHLADTQYF TGTGCCACCAGCAGAGAGATGGGGGGACACCTGGCGGATACGCAGTATTTT